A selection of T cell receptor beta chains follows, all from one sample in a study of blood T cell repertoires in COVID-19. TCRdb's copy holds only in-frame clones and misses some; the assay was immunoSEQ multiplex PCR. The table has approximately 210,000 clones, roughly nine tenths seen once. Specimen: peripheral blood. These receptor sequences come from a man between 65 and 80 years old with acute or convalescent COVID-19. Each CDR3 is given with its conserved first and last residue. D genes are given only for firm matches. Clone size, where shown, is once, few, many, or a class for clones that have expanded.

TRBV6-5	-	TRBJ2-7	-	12	CASGPELYEQYF	TGTGCCAGCGGGCCCGAACTCTACGAGCAGTACTTC
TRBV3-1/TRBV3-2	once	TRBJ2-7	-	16	CASSLGGGEGLYEQYF	TGTGCCAGCAGCCTCGGAGGGGGGGAAGGACTTTACGAGCAGTACTTC
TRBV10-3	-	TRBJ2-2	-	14	CAIRRGADTGELFF	TGTGCCATCAGAAGGGGCGCAGACACCGGGGAGCTGTTTTTT
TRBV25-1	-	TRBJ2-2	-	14	CASSPRENTGELFF	TGTGCCAGCAGTCCCCGCGAGAACACCGGGGAGCTGTTTTTT
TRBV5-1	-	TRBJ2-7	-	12	CASSYDSGEQYF	TGCGCCAGCAGCTATGACAGTGGCGAGCAGTACTTC
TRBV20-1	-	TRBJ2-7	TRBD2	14	CSASPGTSPYEQYF	TGCAGTGCTAGTCCCGGGACTAGCCCCTACGAGCAGTACTTC
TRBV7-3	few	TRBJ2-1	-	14	CASSSAKGSNEQFF	TGTGCCAGCAGCTCCGCCAAGGGGTCGAATGAGCAGTTCTTC
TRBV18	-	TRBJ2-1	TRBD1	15	CASSPTGTAYNEQFF	TGTGCCAGCTCACCAACCGGGACAGCCTACAATGAGCAGTTCTTC
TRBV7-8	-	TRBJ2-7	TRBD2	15	CASSFTAGVPYEQYF	TGTGCCAGCAGCTTTACAGCGGGAGTCCCCTACGAGCAGTACTTC
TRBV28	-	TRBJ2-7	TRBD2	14	CASSLPGLVSEQYF	TGTGCCAGCAGTCTACCGGGACTAGTGTCCGAGCAGTACTTC
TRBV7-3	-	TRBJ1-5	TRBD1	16	CASSWGQGYSNQPQHF	TGTGCCAGCAGCTGGGGACAGGGCTATAGCAATCAGCCCCAGCATTTT
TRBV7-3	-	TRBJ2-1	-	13	CASSLVQDTAQFF	TGTGCCAGCAGCTTAGTGCAGGATACGGCGCAGTTCTTC
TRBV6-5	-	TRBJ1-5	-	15	CASSFLPEVNQPQHF	TGTGCCAGCAGTTTCCTCCCGGAGGTCAATCAGCCCCAGCATTTT
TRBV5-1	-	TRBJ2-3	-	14	CASSLSTGEGTQYF	TGCGCCAGCAGCTTGTCGACGGGAGAGGGCACGCAGTATTTT
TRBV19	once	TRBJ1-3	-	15	CASSKKQGRGNTIYF	TGTGCCAGTAGTAAAAAACAGGGCCGGGGAAACACCATATATTTT
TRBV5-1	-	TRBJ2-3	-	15	CASSFRSGDTDTQYF	TGCGCCAGCAGCTTTAGGTCGGGGGACACAGATACGCAGTATTTT